These T cell receptor beta chains were read from a single sample in a study of cytomegalovirus exposure and HLA in healthy donors. Assay: immunoSEQ multiplex PCR; the TCRdb copy retains only in-frame clones and omits some. The sample contains some 150,000 clones, 82% of which appear only once. Sequencing was carried out using PBMCs. All receptors come from a middle-aged man in good health and CMV-seropositive. Each CDR3 is given with its conserved first and last residue. D genes are given only for firm matches. The size entry is marked missing in some rows and otherwise reads once, few, many or a size class.

>TRBD2|19|TRBV19|TRBJ2-3|NA
CASSTGLAGGQPVTDTQYF
TGTGCCAGTAGTACCGGACTAGCGGGAGGGCAACCCGTGACAGATACGCAGTATTTT
>NA|13|TRBV18|TRBJ2-7|NA
CASSKDSSYEQYF
TGTGCCAGCTCAAAAGACAGTTCCTACGAGCAGTACTTC
>NA|13|TRBV6-5|TRBJ1-5|NA
CASSYTGDQPQHF
TGTGCCAGCAGTTACACAGGTGATCAGCCCCAGCATTTT
>NA|14|TRBV5-1|TRBJ1-5|NA
CASSLEGSGQPQHF
TGCGCCAGCAGCTTGGAAGGGAGCGGCCAGCCCCAGCATTTT
>TRBD2|15|TRBV4-1|TRBJ2-7|NA
CASSARTSGNYEQYF
TGCGCCAGCAGCGCCCGGACTAGCGGGAACTACGAGCAGTACTTC
>NA|17|TRBV7-9|TRBJ2-1|NA
CASSLVLGAGVGNEQFF
TGTGCCAGCAGCTTAGTGCTGGGGGCGGGAGTCGGGAATGAGCAGTTCTTC
>NA|16|TRBV7-9|TRBJ2-3|NA
CSSSPGREHITDTQYF
TGTTCCAGCAGCCCCGGGCGGGAACACATCACAGATACGCAGTATTTT
>TRBD1|15|TRBV6-5|TRBJ1-5|NA
CASSRTGQGGLPQHF
TGTGCCAGCAGTCGAACGGGACAGGGGGGGCTGCCCCAGCATTTT
>NA|15|TRBV7-9|TRBJ2-3|NA
CASSWGGGTPDTQYF
TGTGCCAGCAGCTGGGGAGGGGGGACGCCAGATACGCAGTATTTT
>NA|12|TRBV29-1|TRBJ2-2|few
CSARRSTGELFF
TGCAGCGCGAGACGGAGCACCGGGGAGCTGTTTTTT
>NA|14|TRBV7-2|TRBJ2-2|NA
CASSRGGETGELFF
TGTGCCAGCAGCCGGGGTGGGGAAACCGGGGAGCTGTTTTTT
>NA|13|TRBV30|TRBJ2-1|NA
CAWKTGTYNEQFF
TGTGCCTGGAAGACAGGAACCTACAATGAGCAGTTCTTC
>TRBD1|12|TRBV2|TRBJ2-7|few
CLCRDRAHEQYF
TGCCTATGCCGGGACAGGGCCCACGAGCAGTACTTC
>NA|15|TRBV12-2|TRBJ2-7|NA
CASRFPQTDPYEQYF
TGTGCAAGTCGCTTCCCCCAGACAGATCCGTACGAGCAGTACTTC
>TRBD1|14|TRBV27|TRBJ1-1|NA
CASSLGQGNTEAFF
TGTGCCAGCAGTTTAGGACAGGGGAACACTGAAGCTTTCTTT
>NA|13|TRBV7-2|TRBJ1-1|NA
CASSFDRPREAFF
TGTGCCAGCAGCTTTGACAGGCCGCGAGAAGCTTTCTTT
>NA|14|TRBV5-8|TRBJ1-3|once
CASSTGVGRDTIYF
TGTGCCAGCAGCACCGGGGTCGGGAGGGACACCATATATTTT
>TRBD1|14|TRBV19|TRBJ1-1|NA
CTSSWGTANTEAFF
TGTACCAGTAGTTGGGGGACAGCGAACACTGAAGCTTTCTTT
>NA|14|TRBV7-3|TRBJ2-3|NA
CASSLIRSSDTQYF
TGTGCCAGCAGCTTAATAAGGTCTAGCGATACGCAGTATTTT
>TRBD1|15|TRBV7-9|TRBJ2-3|NA
CASSRPTGDKDTQYF
TGTGCCAGCAGCCGGCCAACAGGGGATAAAGATACGCAGTATTTT
>NA|13|TRBV19|TRBJ1-1|NA
CASTLGGNTEAFF
TGTGCCAGTACCCTAGGGGGGAACACTGAAGCTTTCTTT
>TRBD1|14|TRBV5-4|TRBJ2-7|NA
CASSMGQGRDEQYF
TGTGCCAGCAGCATGGGACAGGGGAGGGACGAGCAGTACTTC
>NA|15|TRBV5-4|TRBJ2-7|NA
CASSSGGGPSYEQYF
TGTGCCAGCAGTAGCGGCGGGGGCCCTTCCTACGAGCAGTACTTC
>TRBD1|14|TRBV11-2|TRBJ1-6|NA
CASSPWDRASPLHF
TGTGCCAGCAGCCCCTGGGACAGGGCATCACCCCTCCACTTT
>NA|16|TRBV5-7|TRBJ1-5|NA
CASSCLAGGGNQPQHF
TGTGCCAGCAGCTGTCTAGCTGGGGGGGGTAATCAGCCCCAGCATTTT
>NA|17|TRBV7-9|TRBJ1-1|NA
CASSREWEFKSDTEAFF
TGTGCCAGCAGCCGTGAGTGGGAGTTTAAGAGTGACACTGAAGCTTTCTTT
>NA|12|TRBV5-6|TRBJ1-1|NA
CASTGVNTEAFF
TGTGCCAGCACGGGGGTGAACACTGAAGCTTTCTTT
>TRBD2|16|TRBV11-2|TRBJ2-3|NA
CASSLGGGASTDTQYF
TGTGCCAGCAGCTTAGGCGGGGGGGCTAGCACAGATACGCAGTATTTT
>NA|15|TRBV19|TRBJ2-2|NA
CASSRTRENTGELFF
TGTGCCAGTAGTAGAACTCGAGAGAACACCGGGGAGCTGTTTTTT
>TRBD2|14|TRBV2|TRBJ2-7|NA
CASRGLAGTYEQYF
TGTGCCAGCAGAGGACTAGCGGGAACCTACGAGCAGTACTTC
>TRBD1|13|TRBV9|TRBJ2-7|NA
CASSVRGRGEQYF
TGTGCCAGCAGCGTAAGGGGGCGCGGGGAGCAGTACTTC
>TRBD2|16|TRBV5-8|TRBJ2-5|NA
CASSMVLAGGVETQYF
TGTGCCAGCAGCATGGTCCTAGCGGGAGGCGTGGAGACCCAGTACTTC
>NA|14|TRBV6-1|TRBJ1-5|NA
CASSVRGLNQPQHF
TGTGCCAGCAGTGTACGCGGCCTCAATCAGCCCCAGCATTTT
>NA|13|TRBV27|TRBJ2-7|NA
CASSLSLSYEQYF
TGTGCCAGCAGTTTATCCCTCAGCTACGAGCAGTACTTC
>NA|14|TRBV7-3|TRBJ2-3|NA
CASSLMGSTDTQYF
TGTGCCAGCAGCTTAATGGGCAGCACAGATACGCAGTATTTT
>TRBD1|14|TRBV5-8|TRBJ1-1|NA
CASSIGQERLEAFF
TGTGCCAGCAGCATCGGACAGGAGCGACTTGAAGCTTTCTTT
>NA|16|TRBV18|TRBJ1-1|NA
CASSPPAGEMGTEAFF
TGTGCCAGCTCACCCCCGGCGGGGGAAATGGGCACTGAAGCTTTCTTT
>TRBD2|18|TRBV9|TRBJ2-5|once
CASSVGASGGAGEETQYF
TGTGCCAGCAGCGTAGGGGCTAGCGGGGGGGCAGGGGAAGAGACCCAGTACTTC
>TRBD1|13|TRBV10-3|TRBJ1-1|NA
CAITRQGADEAFF
TGTGCCATCACCCGACAGGGGGCAGACGAAGCTTTCTTT
>NA|14|TRBV27|TRBJ2-6|NA
CASSRGPGANVLTF
TGTGCCAGCAGTAGGGGCCCTGGGGCCAACGTCCTGACTTTC
>TRBD1|14|TRBV7-9|TRBJ1-2|NA
CASSLAQGDLGYTF
TGTGCCAGCAGCTTAGCGCAGGGGGATTTGGGCTACACCTTC